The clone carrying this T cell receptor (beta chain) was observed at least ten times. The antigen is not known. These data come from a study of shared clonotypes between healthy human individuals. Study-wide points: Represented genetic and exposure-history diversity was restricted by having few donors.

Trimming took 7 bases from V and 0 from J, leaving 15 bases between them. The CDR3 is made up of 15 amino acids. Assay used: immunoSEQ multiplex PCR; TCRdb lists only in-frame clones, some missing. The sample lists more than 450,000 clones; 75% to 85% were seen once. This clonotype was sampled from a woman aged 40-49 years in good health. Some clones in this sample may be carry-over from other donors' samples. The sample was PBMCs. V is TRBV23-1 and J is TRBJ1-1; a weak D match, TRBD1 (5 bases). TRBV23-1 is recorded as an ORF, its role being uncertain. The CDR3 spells CASTLGRRMNTEAFF. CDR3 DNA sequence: TGCGCCAGCACCCTGGGACGGCGAATGAACACTGAAGCTTTCTTT.